This passage covers 5 T cell receptor delta chains from one sample sequenced in a study of gamma-delta chains in newborns, infants, children. TCRdb made new clone calls on the reads using CATT. The profile covers some 1,600 delta-chain clones, with more than 0.95% appearing a single time and roughly 40% taken by the ten largest. The sample taken for sequencing was blood. Receptor source: a child who was a newborn, infant or young child, either healthy, febrile or measles-vaccinated (not recorded which).

This clone appeared a few times. TCRdb pairs this DNA with a much larger clone's protein that differs at residue 10, likely a read error; the protein shown was translated from the DNA. The chain couples TRDV2 to TRDJ1; D is uncertain. CDR1 is GEAIGNYY, CDR2 EKD, per germline. This CDR3 contains 16 residues. V lost 3 bases and J lost 2, with 18 bases in between. In nucleotides, the CDR3 is TGTGCCTGTGACCAAGTTAGCCGGACGGAAACCGATAAACTCATCTTT. Protein sequence: CACDQVSRTETDKLIF.

As for this clone: It differs at one base from a far larger clone, so likely a read error. The same CDR3 arises from other DNA sequences in this sample as well. The chain links TRDV2 to TRDJ1; D unresolved. V was trimmed by 3 bases and J by 0 bases, leaving 22 bases between them. The germline gives CDR1 GEAIGNYY, CDR2 EKD. The CDR3 is made up of 18 amino acids. CDR3 sequence (DNA): TGTGCCTGTGACCCCGTAGGCAGTTCGGAAGGGAACACCGATAAACTCATCTTT. Encoded protein: CACDPVGSSEGNTDKLIF.

This clone was observed a few times. The protein given by TCRdb reflects a much larger clone and differs at residue 11 from this DNA's translation, likely from a read error; the protein shown is the DNA's translation. This CDR3 is CACDTVEGGYIDKLIF. The CDR3 DNA follows: TGTGCCTGTGACACCGTAGAAGGGGGATACATCGATAAACTCATCTTT. The chain employs TRDV2 and TRDJ1, with 9 positions matching TRDD3. The V gene's germline CDR1 is GEAIGNYY and CDR2 EKD. This CDR3 spans 16 amino acids. Unmatched junction bases numbered 8, after V lost 0 bases and J lost 4 bases.

On this clone itself: A far more abundant clone sits one base away, making this likely a read error. The same CDR3 can be traced to other DNA sequences in this sample. The CDR3 DNA reads TGTGCCTGCGATGGACTGGGGGATAACACCGATAAACTCATCTTT. Its translation is CACDGLGDNTDKLIF. The chain uses TRDV2 and TRDJ1, with 11 bases fitting TRDD3. The trim removed 7 bases at V and 0 bases at J, leaving 6 bases unmatched. This CDR3 has 15 amino acids. Germline lookup yields CDR1 GEAIGNYY and CDR2 EKD.

As regards this clone: This DNA's translation and the protein TCRdb lists, from a much larger clone, do not match at residue 6, likely due to a read error; the protein shown is translated from the DNA. This rearrangement joins TRDV2 to TRDJ1; TRDD3 agrees at 8 bases. Germline V CDR1 and CDR2: GEAIGNYY, EKD. This CDR3 is built from 21 residues. J was trimmed by 0 bases and V by 0 bases; bases with no gene match: 20. CDR3 amino acids: CACDTAALPAGDKRDTDKLIF. CDR3 bases: TGTGCCTGTGACACCGCGGCCCTCCCGGCGGGGGATAAAAGGGACACCGATAAACTCATCTTT.